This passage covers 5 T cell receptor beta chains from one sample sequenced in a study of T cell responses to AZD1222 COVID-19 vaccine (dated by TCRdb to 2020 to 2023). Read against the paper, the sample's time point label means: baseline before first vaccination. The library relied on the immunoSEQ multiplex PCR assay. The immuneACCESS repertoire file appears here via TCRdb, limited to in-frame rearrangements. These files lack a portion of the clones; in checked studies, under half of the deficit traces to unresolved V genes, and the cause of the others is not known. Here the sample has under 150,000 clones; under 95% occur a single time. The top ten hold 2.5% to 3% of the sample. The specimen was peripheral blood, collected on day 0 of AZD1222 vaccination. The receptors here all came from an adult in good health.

CDR3 nucleotides: TGCGCCAGCAGTCCGGGGTTAGCGCGTGGAGAGACCCAGTACTTC. This encodes CASSPGLARGETQYF. The chain employs TRBV5-1 and TRBJ2-5; a weak D match, TRBD2 (5 bases). V lost 5 bases and J 4 bases, leaving 18 bases between the germline ends. CDR3 length equals 15 residues. The germline CDR1 and CDR2 sequences are SGHRS and YFSETQ. The full variable domain, its missing parts supplied by reference TRBV5-1 and TRBJ2-5, is KAGVTQTPRYLIKTRGQQVTLSCSPISGHRSVSWYQQTPGQGLQFLFEYFSETQRNKGNFPGRFSGRQFSNSRSEMNVSTLELGDSALYLCASSPGLARGETQYFGPGTRLLVL.

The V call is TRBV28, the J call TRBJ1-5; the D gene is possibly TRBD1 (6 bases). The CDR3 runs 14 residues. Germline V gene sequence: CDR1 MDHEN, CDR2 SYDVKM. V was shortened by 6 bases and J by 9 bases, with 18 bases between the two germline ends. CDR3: CASSWPQGSRPQHF. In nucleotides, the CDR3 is TGTGCCAGCAGCTGGCCTCAGGGGAGCCGGCCCCAGCATTTT.

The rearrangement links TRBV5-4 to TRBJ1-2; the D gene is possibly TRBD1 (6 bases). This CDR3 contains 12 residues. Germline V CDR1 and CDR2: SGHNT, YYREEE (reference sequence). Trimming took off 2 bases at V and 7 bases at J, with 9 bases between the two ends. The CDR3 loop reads CASSFDRLGYTF. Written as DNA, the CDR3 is TGTGCCAGCAGCTTTGACAGGCTTGGCTACACCTTC.

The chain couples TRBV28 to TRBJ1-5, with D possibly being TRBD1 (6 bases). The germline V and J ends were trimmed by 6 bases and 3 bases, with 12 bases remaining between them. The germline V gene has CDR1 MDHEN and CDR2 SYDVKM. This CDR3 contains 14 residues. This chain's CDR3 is CASSNQGYNQPQHF. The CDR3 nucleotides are TGTGCCAGCAGCAATCAGGGGTACAATCAGCCCCAGCATTTT.

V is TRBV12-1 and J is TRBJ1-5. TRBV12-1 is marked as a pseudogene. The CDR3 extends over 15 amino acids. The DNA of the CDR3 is TGTGCCAGCAGCTTTATTTCGGGCCCTAATCAGCCCCAGCATTTT. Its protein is CASSFISGPNQPQHF.